This T cell receptor beta chain came from a study of breast tumors, draining lymph nodes, adjacent tissues. Study-wide results and caveats: That most tumor T cells come from lymph nodes remained unproven. Compared with basal-like, luminal-like tumors shared significantly more repertoire with nontumor tissue. Tumor TCR diversity was below lymph nodes but above nontumor tissue. Data fit most tumor T cells coming from lymph node, expanding in tumor.

MiXCR, applied by TCRdb to the multiplex PCR reads, yields one record per CDR3 protein. The repertoire consists of roughly 80,000 distinct CDR3 sequences, with about 21% occurring once and the leading ten covering about 2.2%. This clonotype came up a few times. Its antigen is unidentified. Breast cancer patients provided tissue from their axillary draining lymph nodes. In germline, CDR1 is LNHDA, CDR2 SQIVND (reference sequence). V shed 3 bases and J shed 4 bases, with 9 bases lying between them. This CDR3 is built from 13 residues. This rearrangement joins TRBV19 to TRBJ2-5; the D gene is possibly TRBD1 (5 bases). The receptor was isolated from a female donor with breast cancer. Some clones in this sample may be carry-over from other donors' samples. Sequenced material: axillary lymph node tissue. DNA for the CDR3: TGTGCCAGTAGTATTCTGGGGCGAGAGACCCAGTACTTC. Protein: CASSILGRETQYF.